This TCR beta chain was retrieved from a study of T cell responses to AZD1222 COVID-19 vaccine. Concerning this clone: Its antigen is unidentified.

Sequencing was performed with immunoSEQ multiplex PCR; in TCRdb, only in-frame clones are kept and a portion is missing. The data contain 190,000 or so clones, roughly nine tenths of them singletons. General study findings and limits: Seropositivity was recorded at baseline in only a handful of AZD1222 recipients.

Germline values: CDR1 SGHNT, CDR2 YYREEE (reference sequence). The CDR3 spans 15 residues. V shed 0 bases and J 4 bases; nucleotides not matched to a gene: 0. The J gene is TRBJ2-1, the V gene TRBV5-4, with 11 positions matching TRBD2. The TCR was taken from an adult who received the AZD1222 COVID-19 vaccine. The material sequenced was peripheral blood, taken 28 days after the second AZD1222 dose. Here the CDR3 reads CASSLASGRYNEQFF. The CDR3 DNA reads TGTGCCAGCAGCTTGGCTAGCGGGAGGTACAATGAGCAGTTCTTC.